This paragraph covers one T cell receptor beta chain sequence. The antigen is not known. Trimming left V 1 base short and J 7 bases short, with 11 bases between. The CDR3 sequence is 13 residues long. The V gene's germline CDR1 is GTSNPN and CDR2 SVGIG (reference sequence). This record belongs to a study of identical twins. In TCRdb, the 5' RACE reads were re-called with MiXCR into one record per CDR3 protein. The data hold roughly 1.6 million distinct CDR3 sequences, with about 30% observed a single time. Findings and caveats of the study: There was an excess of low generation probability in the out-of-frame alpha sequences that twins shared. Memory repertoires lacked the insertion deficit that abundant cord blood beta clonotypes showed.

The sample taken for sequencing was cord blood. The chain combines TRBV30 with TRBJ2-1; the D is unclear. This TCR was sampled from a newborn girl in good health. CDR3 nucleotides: TGTGCCTGGAGTGGGTTAGTCGGGAATGAGCAGTTCTTC. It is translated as CAWSGLVGNEQFF.